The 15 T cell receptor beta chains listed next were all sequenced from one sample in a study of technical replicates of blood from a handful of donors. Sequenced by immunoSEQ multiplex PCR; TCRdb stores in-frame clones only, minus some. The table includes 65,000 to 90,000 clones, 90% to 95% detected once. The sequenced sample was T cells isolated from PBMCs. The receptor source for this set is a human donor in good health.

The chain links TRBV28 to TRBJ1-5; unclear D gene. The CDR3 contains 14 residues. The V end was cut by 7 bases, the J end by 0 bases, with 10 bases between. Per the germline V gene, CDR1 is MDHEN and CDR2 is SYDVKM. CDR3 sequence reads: CASKPQYSNQPQHF. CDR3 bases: TGTGCCAGCAAACCCCAGTATAGCAATCAGCCCCAGCATTTT.

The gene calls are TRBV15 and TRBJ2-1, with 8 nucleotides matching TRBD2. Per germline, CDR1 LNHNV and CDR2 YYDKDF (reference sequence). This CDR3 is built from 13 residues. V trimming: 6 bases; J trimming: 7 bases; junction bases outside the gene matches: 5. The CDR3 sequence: CATRTSGLNEQFF. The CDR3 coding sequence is TGTGCCACCAGAACTAGCGGCTTAAATGAGCAGTTCTTC.

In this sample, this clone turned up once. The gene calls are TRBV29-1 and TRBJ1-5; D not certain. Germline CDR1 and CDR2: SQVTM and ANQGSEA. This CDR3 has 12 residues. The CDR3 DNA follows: TGCGCGGTAGTCGATAGCAATCAGCCCCAGCATTTT. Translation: CAVVDSNQPQHF.

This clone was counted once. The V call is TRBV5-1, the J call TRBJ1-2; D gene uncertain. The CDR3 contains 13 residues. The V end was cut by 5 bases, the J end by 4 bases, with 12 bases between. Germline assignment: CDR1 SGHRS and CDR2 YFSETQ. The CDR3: CASRAEGSYGYTF. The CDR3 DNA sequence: TGCGCCAGCAGGGCGGAGGGTAGCTATGGCTACACCTTC.

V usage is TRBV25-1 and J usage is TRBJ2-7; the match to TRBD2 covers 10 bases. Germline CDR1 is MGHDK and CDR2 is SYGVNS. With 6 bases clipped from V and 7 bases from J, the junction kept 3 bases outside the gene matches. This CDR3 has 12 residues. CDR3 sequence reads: CASRSGGGEQYF. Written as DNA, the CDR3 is TGTGCCAGCAGGAGCGGGGGGGGAGAGCAGTACTTC.

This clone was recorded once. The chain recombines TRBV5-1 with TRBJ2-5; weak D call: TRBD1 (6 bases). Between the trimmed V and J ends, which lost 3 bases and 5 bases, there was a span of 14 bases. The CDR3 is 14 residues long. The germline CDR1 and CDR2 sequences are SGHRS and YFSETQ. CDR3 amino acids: CASSYTQGGETQYF. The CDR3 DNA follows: TGCGCCAGCAGCTATACACAGGGCGGGGAGACCCAGTACTTC.

CDR3 coding DNA: TGTGCCAGTAGTATAGTTTTGACAGCCGTTCCCTACGAGCAGTACTTC. This translates into CASSIVLTAVPYEQYF. The chain uses TRBV19 and TRBJ2-7; D is perhaps TRBD1 (5 bases). V was cut by 1 base and J by 2 bases, with 15 bases left in between. This CDR3 spans 16 amino acids. CDR1 is LNHDA, CDR2 SQIVND, per germline (reference sequence).

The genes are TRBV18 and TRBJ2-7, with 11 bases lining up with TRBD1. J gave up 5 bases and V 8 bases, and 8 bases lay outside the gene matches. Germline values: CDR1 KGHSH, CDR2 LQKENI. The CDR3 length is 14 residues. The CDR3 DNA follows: TGTGCCAGCGGACCGGGACAGGGGGGCCACGAGCAGTACTTC. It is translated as CASGPGQGGHEQYF.

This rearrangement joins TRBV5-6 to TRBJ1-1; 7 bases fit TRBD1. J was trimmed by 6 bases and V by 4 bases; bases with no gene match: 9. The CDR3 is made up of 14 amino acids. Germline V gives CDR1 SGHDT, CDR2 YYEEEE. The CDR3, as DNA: TGTGCCAGCAGCCCCCTAGGGGGCATCGCTGAAGCTTTCTTT. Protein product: CASSPLGGIAEAFF.

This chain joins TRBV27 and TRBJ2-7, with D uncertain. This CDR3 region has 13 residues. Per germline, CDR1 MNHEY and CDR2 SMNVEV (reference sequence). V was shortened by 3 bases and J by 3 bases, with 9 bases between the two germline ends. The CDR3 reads CASSFFGGYEQYF. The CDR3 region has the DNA TGTGCCAGCAGTTTTTTCGGTGGCTACGAGCAGTACTTC.

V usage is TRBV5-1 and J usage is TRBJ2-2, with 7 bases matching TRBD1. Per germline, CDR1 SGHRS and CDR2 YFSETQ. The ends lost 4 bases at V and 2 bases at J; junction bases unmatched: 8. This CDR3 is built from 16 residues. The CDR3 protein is CASSPERQGNTGELFF. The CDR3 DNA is TGCGCCAGCAGCCCCGAAAGACAGGGAAACACCGGGGAGCTGTTTTTT.

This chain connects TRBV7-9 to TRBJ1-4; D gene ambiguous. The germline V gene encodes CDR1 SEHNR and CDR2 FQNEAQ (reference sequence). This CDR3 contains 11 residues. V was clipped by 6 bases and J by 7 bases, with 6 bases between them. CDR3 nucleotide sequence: TGTGCCAGCAGAATATCTGAAAAACTGTTTTTT. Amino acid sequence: CASRISEKLFF.

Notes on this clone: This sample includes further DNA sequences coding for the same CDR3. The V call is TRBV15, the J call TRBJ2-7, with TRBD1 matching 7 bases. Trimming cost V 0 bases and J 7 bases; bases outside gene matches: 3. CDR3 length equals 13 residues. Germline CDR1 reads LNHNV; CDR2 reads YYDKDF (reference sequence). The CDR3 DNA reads TGTGCCACCAGCAGAGATAGGGGGCGGGAGCAGTACTTC. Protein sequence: CATSRDRGREQYF.

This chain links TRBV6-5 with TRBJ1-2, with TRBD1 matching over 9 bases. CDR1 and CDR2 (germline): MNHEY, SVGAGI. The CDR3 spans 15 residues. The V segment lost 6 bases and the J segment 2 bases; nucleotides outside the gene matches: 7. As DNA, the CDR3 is TGTGCCAGCAGCTCCGGGACAGGGTGGAACTATGGCTACACCTTC. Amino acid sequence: CASSSGTGWNYGYTF.

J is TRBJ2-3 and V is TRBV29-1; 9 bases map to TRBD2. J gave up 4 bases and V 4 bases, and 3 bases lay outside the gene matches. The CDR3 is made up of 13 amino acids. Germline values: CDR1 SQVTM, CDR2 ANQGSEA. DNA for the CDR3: TGCAGCGTTGGGGGCGGGGGGGCAGATACGCAGTATTTT. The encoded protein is CSVGGGGADTQYF.